The entry that follows covers one TCR beta chain sequence. These data are taken from a study of blood T cell repertoires in COVID-19. Clones were sequenced by immunoSEQ multiplex PCR, and TCRdb holds only the in-frame ones, with some missing. Here the sample spans about 150,000 clones, 80% to 90% being singletons. Germline-derived CDR1 and CDR2 are SNHLY and FYNNEI. The V and J ends lost 3 bases and 2 bases respectively, with 19 bases between them. The CDR3 totals 17 residues. J is TRBJ1-1 and V is TRBV2; no clear D. The clonotype comes from a woman in her forties with acute or convalescent COVID-19. The specimen was peripheral blood. CDR3 protein: CASSDPNQARLNTEAFF. The CDR3 bases are TGTGCCAGCAGTGACCCAAATCAGGCGCGCTTAAACACTGAAGCTTTCTTT.